This paragraph reports one T cell receptor (beta chain). The data originate from a study of blood T cell repertoires in COVID-19. Study in general: Acute and convalescent COVID-19 specimens originated in the United States, Italy and Spain. Nucleic acid was either cDNA or gDNA, and it came from T cells, B-cell-depleted T cells, or PBMCs.

The CDR3 consists of 20 residues. Germline CDR1 reads MGHRA; CDR2 reads YSYEKL. J gave up 4 bases and V 4 bases, and 12 bases lay outside the gene matches. Per the original methods: Reference gene primers were amplified, and this amplification served to estimate nucleated cell counts. Sequenced by immunoSEQ multiplex PCR; TCRdb stores in-frame clones only, minus some. D and trimming come from the DNA, and the V and J calls and clone size come from that table. The table has approximately 260,000 clones, 84% seen once. The sequenced sample consisted of peripheral blood. The chain combines TRBV4-1 with TRBJ2-2; 16 bases are shared with TRBD2. The source is a human donor in a cohort sampled during active COVID-19. DNA of the CDR3: TGCGCCAGCAGCCTAGCCCCGGGACTAGCGGGAGGGCCTTTCACCGGGGAGCTGTTTTTT. Its protein product is CASSLAPGLAGGPFTGELFF.